These T cell receptor beta chains were read from a single sample in a study of regulatory T cells in long-lasting Graves disease. Using its own MiXCR run on the multiplex PCR reads, TCRdb lists one record per CDR3 protein. The sample yields some 490,000 distinct CDR3 sequences, more than 10% seen once. The data also belong to a second study, concerning T cells in Graves' hyperthyroidism and ophthalmopathy.

This sample comprised peripheral blood mononuclear cells (PBMCs), obtained at new diagnosis, from a patient treated with antithyroid drugs. The receptors were gathered from a woman aged 25 to 39 with Graves disease. The CDR3 runs from the conserved cysteine through the conserved F or W. The order of the fields is D gene, CDR3 length, J gene, V gene, clone size, CDR3 protein, CDR3 DNA. D genes are given only for firm matches. Not every row has a clone size; where given, it reads once, few, many or a size class.

>.|15|TRBJ2-1|TRBV19|.
CASTPIWSSYNEQFF
TGTGCCAGTACCCCCATCTGGAGCTCCTACAATGAGCAGTTCTTC
>TRBD2|17|TRBJ2-1|TRBV20-1|few
CSARSGREGRGYNEQFF
TGCAGTGCTAGATCAGGGCGGGAGGGCCGAGGCTACAATGAGCAGTTCTTC
>.|14|TRBJ2-3|TRBV11-2|.
CASSYGQNTDTQYF
TGTGCCAGCAGCTATGGACAGAACACAGATACGCAGTATTTT
>TRBD2|16|TRBJ2-1|TRBV7-9|many
CASSSSVREGYNEQFF
TGTGCCAGCAGCTCATCCGTTCGGGAGGGCTACAATGAGCAGTTCTTC
>.|13|TRBJ2-7|TRBV20-1|many
CSATSSDSYEQYF
TGCAGTGCTACATCTAGCGACTCCTACGAGCAGTACTTC
>TRBD1|13|TRBJ2-7|TRBV10-3|few
CATHRDSSYEQYF
TGTGCCACCCACCGGGACAGTTCCTACGAGCAGTACTTC
>.|15|TRBJ2-7|TRBV19|many
CASSWVARGSYEQYF
TGTGCCAGTAGTTGGGTAGCTAGGGGAAGTTACGAGCAGTACTTC
>TRBD2|16|TRBJ2-3|TRBV28|many
CATTGAGATSTDTQYF
TGTGCCACCACAGGCGCGGGAGCTACTAGCACAGATACGCAGTATTTT
>TRBD2|16|TRBJ2-2|TRBV10-3|many
CAISVRTSGSHGELFF
TGTGCCATCAGTGTGAGAACTAGCGGGAGTCACGGGGAGCTGTTTTTT
>TRBD2|17|TRBJ2-5|TRBV20-1|many
CSARGTSGSFGQETQYF
TGCAGTGCTAGGGGGACTAGCGGGAGTTTTGGGCAAGAGACCCAGTACTTC
>.|16|TRBJ2-5|TRBV4-1|.
CASSHLVGWSLETQYF
TGCGCCAGCAGCCACCTGGTTGGCTGGAGCTTGGAGACCCAGTACTTC
>.|14|TRBJ2-7|TRBV18|many
CASSPGATSYEQYF
TGTGCCAGCTCACCAGGGGCGACCTCCTACGAGCAGTACTTC
>TRBD2|15|TRBJ2-1|TRBV28|many
CASSLERELGNEQFF
TGTGCCAGCAGTCTCGAGCGGGAACTTGGTAATGAGCAGTTCTTC
>.|15|TRBJ1-1|TRBV28|.
CASSLWGGTHTEAFF
TGTGCCAGCAGTTTATGGGGGGGGACACACACTGAAGCTTTCTTT
>TRBD1|14|TRBJ1-1|TRBV5-1|many
CASSLGDRNTEAFF
TGCGCCAGCAGCTTGGGGGACAGAAACACTGAAGCTTTCTTT
>.|17|TRBJ2-3|TRBV11-2|many
CASSLLIARFGTDTQYF
TGTGCCAGCAGCTTATTAATCGCCAGATTTGGCACAGATACGCAGTATTTT
>TRBD1|16|TRBJ2-7|TRBV28|many
CASSYPRRQGRYEQYF
TGTGCCAGCAGTTACCCCCGGAGACAGGGAAGGTACGAGCAGTACTTC
>.|16|TRBJ2-3|TRBV6-1|many
CASSEYGLSSTDTQYF
TGTGCCAGCAGTGAATATGGGCTATCTAGCACAGATACGCAGTATTTT
>.|14|TRBJ2-1|TRBV4-2|few
CASSQVRQYNEQFF
TGTGCCAGCAGCCAAGTTCGGCAGTACAATGAGCAGTTCTTC
>.|10|TRBJ1-2|TRBV29-1|.
CSTQGGGYTF
TGCAGCACTCAGGGTGGCGGCTACACCTTC
>.|14|TRBJ1-2|TRBV2|.
CASSSTGTSYGYTF
TGTGCCAGCAGCTCAACCGGGACAAGCTATGGCTACACCTTC
>.|13|TRBJ1-2|TRBV27|few
CASGRDGVGGYTF
TGTGCCAGCGGTCGAGATGGGGTCGGTGGCTACACCTTC
>.|13|TRBJ1-2|TRBV7-9|many
CASSLMGGNGYTF
TGTGCCAGCAGCCTCATGGGGGGTAATGGCTACACCTTC
>TRBD2|15|TRBJ2-1|TRBV20-1|.
CSARDLAGVRNEQSF
TGCAGTGCTAGGGATCTAGCGGGAGTTAGAAATGAGCAGTCCTTC
>.|13|TRBJ1-2|TRBV2|many
CASSPGTHYGYTF
TGTGCCAGCAGCCCCGGGACCCACTATGGCTACACCTTC
>TRBD1|15|TRBJ2-5|TRBV5-1|many
CASSPLGQGHETQYF
TGCGCCAGCAGCCCCCTGGGACAGGGACACGAGACCCAGTACTTC
>TRBD2|15|TRBJ2-3|TRBV30|.
CAWSLGSGSTDTQYF
TGTGCCTGGTCTCTCGGTAGCGGGAGCACAGATACGCAGTATTTT
>.|17|TRBJ2-7|TRBV4-1|few
CASSQGSLGTRTYEQYF
TGCGCCAGCAGCCAAGGGTCTTTAGGGACCCGCACCTACGAGCAGTACTTC
>TRBD1|19|TRBJ2-6|TRBV6-1|.
CASSHQTGATISGANVLTF
TGTGCCAGCAGTCACCAAACAGGGGCTACGATCTCTGGGGCCAACGTCCTGACTTTC
>.|13|TRBJ2-1|TRBV9|many
CASSVDFGFSQFF
TGTGCCAGCAGCGTAGATTTTGGGTTTTCACAGTTCTTC
>.|13|TRBJ1-6|TRBV2|many
CASTPGLNSPLHF
TGTGCCAGCACCCCCGGACTTAATTCACCCCTCCACTTT
>TRBD1|12|TRBJ1-1|TRBV20-1|.
CSAVEQGVEAFF
TGCAGTGCGGTAGAGCAGGGGGTTGAAGCTTTCTTT
>.|14|TRBJ1-6|TRBV27|many
CASSLRALGSPLHF
TGTGCCAGCAGTTTGAGGGCATTAGGTTCACCCCTCCACTTT
>TRBD1|17|TRBJ2-6|TRBV27|.
CASSVTGTGAGANVLTF
TGTGCCAGCAGCGTAACCGGGACAGGGGCTGGGGCCAACGTCCTGACTTTC
>.|17|TRBJ1-1|TRBV24-1|many
CATSDLKGFVWNTEAFF
TGTGCCACCAGTGATTTGAAGGGATTCGTATGGAACACTGAAGCTTTCTTT
>.|14|TRBJ2-1|TRBV5-1|.
CASKVTVYYNEQFF
TGCGCCAGCAAAGTTACAGTGTACTACAATGAGCAGTTCTTC
>.|15|TRBJ2-1|TRBV6-2/TRBV6-3|.
CASSIGGRSYNEQFF
TGTGCCAGCAGCATCGGAGGGCGCTCCTACAATGAGCAGTTCTTC
>.|16|TRBJ2-6|TRBV11-2|many
CASSLDAGSGANVLTF
TGTGCCAGCAGCTTAGATGCAGGCTCTGGGGCCAACGTCCTGACTTTC
>.|13|TRBJ1-1|TRBV12-3/TRBV12-4|.
CASRKTGTSEAFF
TGTGCCAGCAGGAAAACCGGGACATCTGAAGCTTTCTTT
>.|14|TRBJ1-1|TRBV28|many
CASSPGGGQRKAFF
TGTGCCAGCAGTCCTGGGGGGGGCCAGAGGAAGGCTTTCTTT
>.|16|TRBJ2-5|TRBV13|many
CASSLTGQRRRETQYF
TGTGCCAGCAGCTTAACAGGACAGCGGCGACGGGAGACCCAGTACTTC
>.|13|TRBJ1-4|TRBV11-2|many
CASSSGYGGKLFF
TGTGCCAGCAGCTCAGGCTACGGCGGAAAACTGTTTTTT